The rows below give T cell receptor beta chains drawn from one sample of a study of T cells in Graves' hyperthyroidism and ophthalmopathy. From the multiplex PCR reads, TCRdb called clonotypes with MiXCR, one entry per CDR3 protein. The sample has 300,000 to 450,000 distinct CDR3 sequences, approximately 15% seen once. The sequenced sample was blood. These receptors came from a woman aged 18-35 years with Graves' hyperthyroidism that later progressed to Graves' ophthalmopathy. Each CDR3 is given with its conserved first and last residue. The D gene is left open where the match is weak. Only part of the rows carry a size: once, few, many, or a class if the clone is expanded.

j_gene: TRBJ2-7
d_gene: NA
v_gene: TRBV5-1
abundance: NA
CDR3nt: TGCGCCAGCAGCTTGGCCTGGAACTACGAGCAGTACTTC
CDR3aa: CASSLAWNYEQYF

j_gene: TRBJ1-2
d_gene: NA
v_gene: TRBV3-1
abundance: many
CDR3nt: TGTGCCAGCAGCCAAGCACGGGCTCCGTATGGCTACACCTTC
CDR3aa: CASSQARAPYGYTF

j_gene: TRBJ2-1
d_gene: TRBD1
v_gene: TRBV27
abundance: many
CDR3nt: TGTGCCAGCGGCAGGGGGCCCCCCAATGAGCAGTTCTTC
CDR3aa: CASGRGPPNEQFF

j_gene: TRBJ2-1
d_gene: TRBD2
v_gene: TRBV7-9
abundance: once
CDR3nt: TGTGCCAGCAGCCCGAAGTGGACTAGCGGGAGGTTGGATGAGCAGTTCTTC
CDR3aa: CASSPKWTSGRLDEQFF

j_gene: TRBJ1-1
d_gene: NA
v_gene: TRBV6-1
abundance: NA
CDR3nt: TGTGCCAGTAGACAGTACCCTGAAGCTTTCTTT
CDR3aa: CASRQYPEAFF

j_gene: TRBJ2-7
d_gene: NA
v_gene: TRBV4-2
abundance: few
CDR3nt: TGTGCCAGCAGCCAAGATAACACGCTCGAGCAGTACTTC
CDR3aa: CASSQDNTLEQYF

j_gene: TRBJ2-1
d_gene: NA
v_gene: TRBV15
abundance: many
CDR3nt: TGTGCCACCAGCAGAGCCAGGTCCAAGCACAATGAGCAGTTCTTC
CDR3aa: CATSRARSKHNEQFF

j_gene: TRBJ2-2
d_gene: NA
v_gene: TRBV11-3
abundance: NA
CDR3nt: TGTGCCAGCAGCTTGGCCGGCGAAGGGGAGCTGTTTTTT
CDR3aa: CASSLAGEGELFF

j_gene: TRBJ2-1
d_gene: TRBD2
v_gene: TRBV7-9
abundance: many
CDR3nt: TGTGCCAGCAGCTTACAGGGGACTAGCGGGTCATCGAGCTCCTACAATGAGCAGTTCTTC
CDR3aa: CASSLQGTSGSSSSYNEQFF

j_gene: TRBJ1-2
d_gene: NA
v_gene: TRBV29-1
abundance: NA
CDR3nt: TGCAGCGTTGAAGATCTTCAAACAGGGATTGGCTACACCTTC
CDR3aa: CSVEDLQTGIGYTF

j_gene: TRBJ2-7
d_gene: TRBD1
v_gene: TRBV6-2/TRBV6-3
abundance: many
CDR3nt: TGTGCCAGCAGTCAATCTACGGGACAGCGACCCTACGAGCAGTACTTC
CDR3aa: CASSQSTGQRPYEQYF

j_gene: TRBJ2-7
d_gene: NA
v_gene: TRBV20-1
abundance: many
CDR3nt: TGCAGTGCTAGAACCAGTAGCGCCTCCTACGAGCAGTACTTC
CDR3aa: CSARTSSASYEQYF

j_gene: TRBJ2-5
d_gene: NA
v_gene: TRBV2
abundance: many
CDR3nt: TGTGCCAGCAACTACCAAGAGACCCAGTACTTC
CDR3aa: CASNYQETQYF

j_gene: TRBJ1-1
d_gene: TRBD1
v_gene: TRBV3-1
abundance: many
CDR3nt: TGTGCCAGCAGCGCCCGGGACAGGGAGACTGAAGCTTTCTTT
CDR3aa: CASSARDRETEAFF

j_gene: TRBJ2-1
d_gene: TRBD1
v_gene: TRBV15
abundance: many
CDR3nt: TGTGCCACCAGCAGGGACAGGGGCGGAAGGAATGAGCAGTTCTTC
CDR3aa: CATSRDRGGRNEQFF

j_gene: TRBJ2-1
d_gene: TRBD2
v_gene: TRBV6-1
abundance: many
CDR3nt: TGTGCCAGCAGCATACTAGCGGGGGCCATCAATGAGCAGTTCTTC
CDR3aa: CASSILAGAINEQFF

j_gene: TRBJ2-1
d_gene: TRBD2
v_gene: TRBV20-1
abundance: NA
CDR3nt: TGCAGTGCTAGTGCTAGACTAGCGGTCGGCAATGAGCAGTTCTTC
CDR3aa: CSASARLAVGNEQFF

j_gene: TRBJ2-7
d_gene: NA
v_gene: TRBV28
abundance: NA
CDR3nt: TGTTCCAGCAGTTTATTTGGGACTGAGTGGCACGAGCAGTACTTC
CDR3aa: CSSSLFGTEWHEQYF

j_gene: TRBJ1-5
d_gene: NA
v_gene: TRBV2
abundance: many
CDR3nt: TGTGCCAGCAGAGACAGCAATCAGCCCCAGCATTTT
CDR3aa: CASRDSNQPQHF

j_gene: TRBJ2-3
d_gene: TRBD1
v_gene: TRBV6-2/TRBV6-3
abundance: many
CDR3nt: TGTGCCAGCAGCCCCGGGACAGTCACAGATACGCAGTATTTT
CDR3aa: CASSPGTVTDTQYF

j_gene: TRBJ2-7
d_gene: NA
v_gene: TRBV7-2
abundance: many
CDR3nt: TGTGCCAGCAGCTTACCCCTCTACCCCACCTACGAGCAGTACTTC
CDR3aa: CASSLPLYPTYEQYF

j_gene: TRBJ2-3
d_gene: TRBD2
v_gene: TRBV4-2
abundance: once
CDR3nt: TGTGCCAGCAGCCGTGTCACAGGCCCGACTAGCGGGATGAATAATAGCACAGATACGCAGTATTTT
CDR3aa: CASSRVTGPTSGMNNSTDTQYF

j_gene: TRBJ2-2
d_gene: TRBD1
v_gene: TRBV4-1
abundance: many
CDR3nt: TGCGCCAGCAGCCGAGGACAGGGGGTAGACACCGGGGAGCTGTTTTTT
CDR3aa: CASSRGQGVDTGELFF

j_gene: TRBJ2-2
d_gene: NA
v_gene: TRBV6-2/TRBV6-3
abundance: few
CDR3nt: TGTGCCAGCAGGCGAAGAGGGGACACCGGGGAGCTGTTTTTT
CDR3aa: CASRRRGDTGELFF

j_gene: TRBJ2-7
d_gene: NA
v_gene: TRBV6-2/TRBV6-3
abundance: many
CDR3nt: TGTGCCAGCAGTTACTCTGGTATCAGCGGAGCGGACTACGAGCAGTACTTC
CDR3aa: CASSYSGISGADYEQYF

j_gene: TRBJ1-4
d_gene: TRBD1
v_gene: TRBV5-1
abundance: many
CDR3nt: TGCGCCAGCAGCTGGGACAGCGCAACTAATGAAAAACTGTTTTTT
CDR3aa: CASSWDSATNEKLFF

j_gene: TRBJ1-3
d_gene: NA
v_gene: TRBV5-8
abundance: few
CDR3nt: TGTGCCAGCAGCTTGAACAGCGATTCTGGAAACACCATATATTTT
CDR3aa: CASSLNSDSGNTIYF

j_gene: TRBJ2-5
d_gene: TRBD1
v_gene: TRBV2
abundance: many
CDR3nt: TGTGCCAGCAGTGAAAGGGGGCGATCGACCCGAGGTGGGACCCAGTACTTC
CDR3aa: CASSERGRSTRGGTQYF

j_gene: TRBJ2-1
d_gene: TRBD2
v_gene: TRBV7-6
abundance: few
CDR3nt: TGTGCCAGCAGCTTGGCAGCGGGAGGGCCCGGCAATGAGCAGTTCTTC
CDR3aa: CASSLAAGGPGNEQFF

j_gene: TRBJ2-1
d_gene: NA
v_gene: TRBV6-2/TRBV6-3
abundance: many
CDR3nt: TGTGCCAGCAGTTACTCGAAGGCTCGGCAGGGAACCTACAATGAGCAGTTCTTC
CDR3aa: CASSYSKARQGTYNEQFF

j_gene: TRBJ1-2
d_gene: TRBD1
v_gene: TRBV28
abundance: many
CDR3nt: TGTGCCAGCAGTTTAGGGGGGACAGGGCGTAACTATGGCTACACCTTC
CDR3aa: CASSLGGTGRNYGYTF

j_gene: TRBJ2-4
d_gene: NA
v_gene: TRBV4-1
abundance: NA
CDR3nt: TGCGCCAGCAGCCAAGATAAGATAGGGGGAGCCAAAAACATTCAGTACTTC
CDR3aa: CASSQDKIGGAKNIQYF

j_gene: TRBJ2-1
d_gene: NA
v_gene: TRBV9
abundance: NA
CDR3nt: TGTGCCAGCAGCGTAGGGGGAAACAATGAGCAGTTCTTC
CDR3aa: CASSVGGNNEQFF

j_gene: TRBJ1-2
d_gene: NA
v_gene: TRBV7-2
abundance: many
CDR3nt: TGTGCCAGCAGCTTAGAGAGCACCCGAGCGACATATGGCTACACCTTC
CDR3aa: CASSLESTRATYGYTF

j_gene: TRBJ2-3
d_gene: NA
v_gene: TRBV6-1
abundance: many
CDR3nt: TGTGCCAGCAGTTACACTTCGGCGGGCGGGACCACAGATACGCAGTATTTT
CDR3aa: CASSYTSAGGTTDTQYF